The clone carrying this TCR beta chain appeared a few times. Original analysis: The assay estimated nucleated cells by amplifying reference gene primers. The method was immunoSEQ multiplex PCR; TCRdb's version includes in-frame clones alone and lacks a portion of them. The D gene and trimming were derived from the DNA, and the V and J assignments and clone size from that table. This sample yields 61,000 or so clones, of which around nine tenths are seen a single time; roughly 18% belongs to the top ten. This specimen belongs to a study of blood T cell repertoires in COVID-19. About the study: There were acute and convalescent COVID-19 samples, and they came from the United States, Italy and Spain. PBMCs, B-cell-depleted T cells, or T cells were the source of the cDNA or gDNA that made up the material.

This TCR was recovered from a woman aged 80 or over with active COVID-19. Sequenced input: peripheral blood.

In DNA form, the CDR3 reads TGTGCCAGCAGTCGAACTAGCGGCCCCTACGAGCAGTACTTC. It specifies CASSRTSGPYEQYF. This chain connects TRBV6-5 to TRBJ2-7, with TRBD2 matching 8 bases. Germline values: CDR1 MNHEY, CDR2 SVGAGI. V was pared by 5 bases and J by 2 bases, with 5 bases of the junction left unmatched. CDR3 length: 14 amino acids.